These T cell receptor beta chains were read from a single sample in a study of technical replicates of blood from a few donors. The data were produced by immunoSEQ multiplex PCR, yet TCRdb's version contains in-frame clones alone and is incomplete. Of 75,000 to 100,000 clones detected, around 94% appear once; the ten largest clones hold approximately 0.25%. The specimen was T cells isolated from PBMCs. The receptors were sampled from a human donor in good health. The CDR3 runs from the conserved cysteine through the conserved F or W. A D gene is named only where the DNA matches it firmly.

j_gene,d_gene,len,v_gene,CDR3nt,CDR3aa
TRBJ1-1,.,15,TRBV19,TGTGCCAGTTCGGACAGCCAGGTGGTGAACACTGAAGCTTTCTTT,CASSDSQVVNTEAFF
TRBJ1-2,TRBD1,16,TRBV5-1,TGCGCCAGCAGCCCCCGGGGGACAGAAAAGTTCTATGGCTACACCTTC,CASSPRGTEKFYGYTF
TRBJ2-7,TRBD2,15,TRBV4-2,TGTGCCAGCAGCCAAGGGACTAGCGGGATGCGGGAGCAGTACTTC,CASSQGTSGMREQYF
TRBJ2-3,TRBD2,18,TRBV11-2,TGTGCCAGCAGCTTCTGGCGGGAGGGGGTAGGCCCCACAGATACGCAGTATTTT,CASSFWREGVGPTDTQYF
TRBJ1-2,TRBD1,17,TRBV19,TGTGCCAGTAGTAAAAGTCACGGACAGGGGGCGAACTATGGCTACACCTTC,CASSKSHGQGANYGYTF
TRBJ1-1,TRBD1,14,TRBV18,TGTGCCAGCTCACAAGGACAGGGTGAGACTGAAGCTTTCTTT,CASSQGQGETEAFF
TRBJ2-3,.,14,TRBV13,TGTGCCAGCAGCTTAGATGAAGGAGGAGATACGCAGTATTTT,CASSLDEGGDTQYF
TRBJ1-5,.,15,TRBV5-1,TGCGCCAGCAGCCCGACGGCGGGTGGAAATCAGCCCCAGCATTTT,CASSPTAGGNQPQHF
TRBJ2-1,.,14,TRBV6-1,TGTGCCAGCAGCCGGGGGTGGGGTTACAATGAGCAGTTCTTC,CASSRGWGYNEQFF
TRBJ2-6,.,15,TRBV2,TGTGCCAGCAGGAGATTCCTCCCTGGGGCCAACGTCCTGACTTTC,CASRRFLPGANVLTF
TRBJ1-2,TRBD1,16,TRBV11-2,TGTGCCAGCAGACGCACCGGGACAGGGGAGCTCTATGGCTACACCTTC,CASRRTGTGELYGYTF
TRBJ2-3,TRBD1,17,TRBV10-1,TGCGCCAGCAGTGAGTCTTCGCGGACAGGGGTAGCAGATACGCAGTATTTT,CASSESSRTGVADTQYF
TRBJ2-2,TRBD1,14,TRBV11-2,TGTGCCACCATCGACAGGGGGCGCACCGGGGAGCTGTTTTTT,CATIDRGRTGELFF
TRBJ1-4,.,15,TRBV4-1,TGCGCCAGCAGCCAAGCGACAGCAACTAATGAAAAACTGTTTTTT,CASSQATATNEKLFF
TRBJ2-7,.,12,TRBV9,TGTGCCAGCAGCGCCCCATCCTACGAGCAGTACTTC,CASSAPSYEQYF
TRBJ1-4,TRBD1,14,TRBV28,TGTGCCAGCAGTCTAAGGACAGGAGATGAAAAACTGTTTTTT,CASSLRTGDEKLFF
TRBJ1-6,TRBD1,15,TRBV9,TGTGCCAGCAGCCAAGAGGACAGGGCCAATTCACCCCTCCACTTT,CASSQEDRANSPLHF
TRBJ2-2,TRBD1,15,TRBV25-1,TGTGCCAGCAGGGACAGGGGGCCGAGCACCGGGGAGCTGTTTTTT,CASRDRGPSTGELFF
TRBJ1-5,TRBD1,17,TRBV2,TGTGCCAGCAGTGATCCGGGACAGGGGACTTTGGATCAGCCCCAGCATTTT,CASSDPGQGTLDQPQHF
TRBJ1-2,.,12,TRBV19,TGTGCCAGCCGTCGCGGAGACTATGGCTACACCTTC,CASRRGDYGYTF
TRBJ2-1,TRBD2,19,TRBV7-9,TGTGCCAGCAGCTTATCTGCGAGACTAGCGGGAGAACACTACAATGAGCAGTTCTTC,CASSLSARLAGEHYNEQFF
TRBJ2-7,TRBD2,17,TRBV2,TGTGCCAGCAGTTATTCCGGGACTAGCGGGAGTTTGAGCGAGCAGTACTTC,CASSYSGTSGSLSEQYF
TRBJ2-7,.,13,TRBV30,TGTGCCTGGAGTCCTGGGGGCACCGGCGAGCAGTACTTC,CAWSPGGTGEQYF
TRBJ2-1,.,12,TRBV7-9,TGTGCCAGCAGCCCAGGAGGTGATGAGCAGTTCTTC,CASSPGGDEQFF
TRBJ2-7,.,12,TRBV6-1,TGTGCCAGCAGTGCCCCAGGGGTAGAGCAGTACTTC,CASSAPGVEQYF
TRBJ1-1,TRBD1,14,TRBV5-8,TGTGCCAGCAGCAACGAGACAGGGGGCACTGAAGCTTTCTTT,CASSNETGGTEAFF